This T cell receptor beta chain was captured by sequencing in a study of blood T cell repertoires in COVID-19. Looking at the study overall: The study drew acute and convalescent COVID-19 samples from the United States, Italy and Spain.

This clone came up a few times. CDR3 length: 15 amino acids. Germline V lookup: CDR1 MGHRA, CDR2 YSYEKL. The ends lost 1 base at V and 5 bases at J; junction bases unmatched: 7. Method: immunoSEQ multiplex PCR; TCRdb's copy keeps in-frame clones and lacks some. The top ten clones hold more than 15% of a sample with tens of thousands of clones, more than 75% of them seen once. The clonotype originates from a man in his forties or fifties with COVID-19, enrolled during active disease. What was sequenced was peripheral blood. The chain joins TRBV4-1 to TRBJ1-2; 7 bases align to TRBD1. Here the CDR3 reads CASSQAEGQPYGYTF. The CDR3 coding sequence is TGCGCCAGCAGCCAAGCCGAGGGACAGCCTTATGGCTACACCTTC.